What follows are 5 T cell receptor beta chains derived from one specimen sequenced in a study of identical twins. TCRdb analysed the 5' RACE reads with MiXCR anew, one entry per CDR3 protein. The sample records 1.5 million to 2 million distinct CDR3 sequences, 25% to 35% being singletons. The sample comprised cord blood. These receptors all come from a newborn girl in good health.

In its sample, this clonotype was seen once. The CDR3 region is CSARLAEIHYF. CDR3 in DNA: TGCAGTGCTAGACTAGCAGAGATCCATTACTTC. This chain uses TRBV20-1 with TRBJ2-4; tentative D call: TRBD2 (5 bases). CDR1 and CDR2 (germline): DFQATT, SNEGSKA (reference sequence). The CDR3 is made up of 11 amino acids. V lost 2 bases to trimming and J lost 16 bases, with 15 bases between them.

The V gene is TRBV5-1, the J gene TRBJ2-7, with 7 bases fitting TRBD1. After removal of 2 bases from V and 4 bases from J, the junction contained 9 bases not matched to a gene. There are 15 residues in the CDR3. The germline V gene has CDR1 SGHRS and CDR2 YFSETQ. The CDR3 sequence: CASSLGTALNYEQYF. CDR3 in DNA: TGCGCCAGCAGCTTAGGGACAGCGCTCAATTACGAGCAGTACTTC. The whole variable domain, remainder taken from reference TRBV5-1 and TRBJ2-7, is KAGVTQTPRYLIKTRGQQVTLSCSPISGHRSVSWYQQTPGQGLQFLFEYFSETQRNKGNFPGRFSGRQFSNSRSEMNVSTLELGDSALYLCASSLGTALNYEQYFGPGTRLTVT.

The chain has TRBV20-1 and TRBJ2-3, with unresolved D. CDR1 DFQATT and CDR2 SNEGSKA come from the germline V gene (reference sequence). CDR3 length: 12 amino acids. Between the trimmed V and J ends, which lost 3 bases and 4 bases, there was a span of 8 bases. This chain's CDR3 is CSASRNADTQYF. CDR3 sequence (DNA): TGCAGTGCTAGTCGAAACGCAGATACGCAGTATTTT.

The chain links TRBV6-5 to TRBJ1-5; 9 positions agree with TRBD1. The germline V gene has CDR1 MNHEY and CDR2 SVGAGI. This CDR3 contains 18 residues. V lost 3 bases to trimming and J lost 0 bases; unmatched junction nucleotides: 9. In DNA form, the CDR3 reads TGTGCCAGCAGTTATATGGGGACAGGGTCCTATAGCAATCAGCCCCAGCATTTT. Its translation: CASSYMGTGSYSNQPQHF.

The rearrangement joins TRBV4-2 to TRBJ2-2, with D maybe TRBD1 (6 bases). V lost 1 base and J 6 bases, leaving 9 bases between the germline ends. There are 14 residues in the CDR3. Per the germline V gene, CDR1 is LGHNA and CDR2 is YNFKEQ. CDR3 sequence reads: CASSQVGGPGELFF. The CDR3 nucleotides read TGTGCCAGCAGCCAAGTTGGGGGCCCCGGGGAGCTGTTTTTT.